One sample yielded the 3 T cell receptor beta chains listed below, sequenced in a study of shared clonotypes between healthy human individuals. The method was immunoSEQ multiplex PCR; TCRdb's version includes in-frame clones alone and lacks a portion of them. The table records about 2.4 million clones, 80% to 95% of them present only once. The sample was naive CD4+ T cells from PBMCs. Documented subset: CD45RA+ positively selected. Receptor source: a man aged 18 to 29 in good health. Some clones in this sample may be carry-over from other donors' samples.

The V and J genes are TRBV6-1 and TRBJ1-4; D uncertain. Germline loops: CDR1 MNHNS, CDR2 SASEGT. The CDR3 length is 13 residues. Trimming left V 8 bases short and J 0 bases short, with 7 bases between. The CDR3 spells CASGRSTNEKLFF. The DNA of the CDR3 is TGTGCCAGCGGGCGGTCAACTAATGAAAAACTGTTTTTT.

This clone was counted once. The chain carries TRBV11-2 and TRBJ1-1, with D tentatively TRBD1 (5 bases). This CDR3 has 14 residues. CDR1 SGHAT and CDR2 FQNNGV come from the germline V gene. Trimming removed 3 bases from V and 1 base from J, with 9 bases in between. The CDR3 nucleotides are TGTGCCAGCAGCTTCATAACAGGGAACACTGAAGCTTTCTTT. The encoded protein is CASSFITGNTEAFF. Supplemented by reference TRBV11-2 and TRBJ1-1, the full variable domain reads EAGVAQSPRYKIIEKRQSVAFWCNPISGHATLYWYQQILGQGPKLLIQFQNNGVVDDSQLPKDRFSAERLKGVDSTLKIQPAKLEDSAVYLCASSFITGNTEAFFGQGTRLTVV.

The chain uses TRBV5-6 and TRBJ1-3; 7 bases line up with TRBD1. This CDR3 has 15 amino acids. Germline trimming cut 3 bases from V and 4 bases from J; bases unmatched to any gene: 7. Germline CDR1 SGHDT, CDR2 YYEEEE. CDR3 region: CASSSLRQGGNTIYF. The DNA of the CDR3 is TGTGCCAGCAGCTCACTCCGACAGGGAGGAAACACCATATATTTT.